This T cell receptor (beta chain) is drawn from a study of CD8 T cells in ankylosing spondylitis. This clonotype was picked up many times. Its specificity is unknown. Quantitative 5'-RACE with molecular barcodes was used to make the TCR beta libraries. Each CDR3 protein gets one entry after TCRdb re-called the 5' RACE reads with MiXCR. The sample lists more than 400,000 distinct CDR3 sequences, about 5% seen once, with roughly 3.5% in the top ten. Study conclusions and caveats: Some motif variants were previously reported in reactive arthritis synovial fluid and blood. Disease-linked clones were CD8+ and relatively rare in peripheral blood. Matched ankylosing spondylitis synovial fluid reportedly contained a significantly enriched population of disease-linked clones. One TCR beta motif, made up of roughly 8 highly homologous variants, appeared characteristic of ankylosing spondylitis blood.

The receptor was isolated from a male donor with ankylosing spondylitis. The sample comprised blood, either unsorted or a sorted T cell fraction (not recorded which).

The CDR3 region has the DNA TGTGCCAGCAGTTTCGACGGTTCCTACGAGCAGTACTTC. Encoded protein: CASSFDGSYEQYF. V and J are TRBV12-3 or TRBV12-4 and TRBJ2-7; no clear D gene. Deletions cut 3 bases from V and 1 base from J, with 7 bases between. The CDR3 is 13 residues long.